These 25 T cell receptor beta chains were sequenced from one sample in a study of shared clonotypes between healthy human individuals. Naive CD8 isolation took CD45RO-negative cells positively selected for CCR7 and excluded terminally differentiated effector memory CD45RA+ cells. TCRdb's copy holds only in-frame clones and misses some; the assay was immunoSEQ multiplex PCR. The table shows about 580,000 clones, with about 98% occurring only once. Material: naive CD8+ T cells sorted from blood. The receptors originated from a man aged 30-40 years in good health.

This chain connects TRBV6-6 to TRBJ2-7; 12 nucleotides match TRBD2. CDR1 MNHNY and CDR2 SVGAGI come from the germline V gene (reference sequence). V trimming: 0 bases; J trimming: 5 bases; junction bases outside the gene matches: 5. This CDR3 has 16 amino acids. The CDR3 sequence is CASSYSSGLAGNEQYF. The CDR3 DNA reads as TGTGCCAGCAGTTACTCTTCGGGACTAGCGGGTAACGAGCAGTACTTC.

The gene calls are TRBV7-8 and TRBJ2-2, with D perhaps TRBD1 or TRBD2 (6 bases each). The V end was cut by 2 bases, the J end by 3 bases, with 13 bases between. From germline, CDR1 is SGHVS and CDR2 FQNEAQ. CDR3 size: 16 residues. The CDR3 region is CASSLIGGLDTGELFF. DNA for the CDR3: TGTGCCAGCAGCTTAATTGGGGGGCTGGACACCGGGGAGCTGTTTTTT. Using reference TRBV7-8 and TRBJ2-2 for the parts outside the CDR3, the full variable domain is GAGVSQSPRYKVAKRGQDVALRCDPISGHVSLFWYQQALGQGPEFLTYFQNEAQLDKSGLPSDRFFAERPEGSVSTLKIQRTQQEDSAVYLCASSLIGGLDTGELFFGEGSRLTVL.

Turning to this clone: Germline is not matched at one junction end, which may reflect a read error. This chain joins TRBV6-5 and TRBJ1-3; the match to TRBD1 covers 7 bases. The germline V gene encodes CDR1 MNHEY and CDR2 SVGAGI. This CDR3 comprises 15 residues. The CDR3 loop is CASSDSGTAGNTIYF. The CDR3 coding sequence is TGTGCCAGCAGTGACTCCGGGACAGCGGGAAACACCATATATTTT.

The chain uses TRBV6-1 and TRBJ2-7; tentative D call: TRBD2 (6 bases). This CDR3 comprises 14 residues. V was cut by 5 bases and J by 5 bases, with 16 bases left in between. CDR1 and CDR2 (germline): MNHNS, SASEGT. For the CDR3, the DNA is TGTGCCAGCAGTCCCCGGCGGGGTACCGACGAGCAGTACTTC. It is translated as CASSPRRGTDEQYF.

The gene calls are TRBV27 and TRBJ2-1; D not resolved. This CDR3 has 14 residues. V was cut by 5 bases and J by 1 base, with 9 bases left in between. The germline V gene has CDR1 MNHEY and CDR2 SMNVEV (reference sequence). CDR3 loop: CASSPLVSYNEQFF. The CDR3, as DNA: TGTGCCAGCAGTCCGCTAGTTTCCTACAATGAGCAGTTCTTC.

This chain joins TRBV4-3 and TRBJ2-6; D unresolved. Trimming shortened V by 4 bases and J by 0 bases, and 4 bases separated the two germline ends. Per germline, CDR1 LGHNA and CDR2 YSLEER. The CDR3 spans 14 residues. The CDR3 bases are TGCGCCAGCAGCCTCCTCTCTGGGGCCAACGTCCTGACTTTC. Translated: CASSLLSGANVLTF.

The chain joins TRBV27 to TRBJ1-2, with D perhaps matching TRBD1 (6 bases). The CDR3 totals 13 residues. Between the trimmed V and J ends, which lost 3 bases and 4 bases, there was a span of 9 bases. CDR1 and CDR2 from the germline V gene are MNHEY and SMNVEV (reference sequence). CDR3 DNA: TGTGCCAGCAGTTTCAGGGGCGGCTATGGCTACACCTTC. This sequence encodes CASSFRGGYGYTF.

The V and J genes are TRBV5-4 and TRBJ2-1; possible D gene TRBD1, 7 bases. With 0 bases removed from V and 7 bases from J, the gap between germline ends came to 17 bases. Germline CDR1 reads SGHNT; CDR2 reads YYREEE (reference sequence). The CDR3 has 16 amino acids. CDR3 sequence (DNA): TGTGCCAGCAGCTTGGCGGGCGGAGGGGGCCAGAATGAGCAGTTCTTC. It translates to CASSLAGGGGQNEQFF.

This rearrangement joins TRBV19 to TRBJ2-7; 13 bases are a match to TRBD2. The germline gives CDR1 LNHDA, CDR2 SQIVND (reference sequence). V lost 4 bases, J lost 7 bases, and 4 bases stayed unmatched. The CDR3 has 14 amino acids. The CDR3 loop reads CASSRTSGSGEQYF. Written as DNA, the CDR3 is TGTGCCAGTAGTAGGACTAGCGGGAGTGGTGAGCAGTACTTC.

The rearrangement uses TRBV27 and TRBJ1-1; D remains ambiguous. V was trimmed by 8 bases and J by 0 bases, leaving 13 bases between them. Germline V gives CDR1 MNHEY, CDR2 SMNVEV (reference sequence). CDR3 length equals 14 residues. The CDR3 loop reads CASPPTEMNTEAFF. As DNA, the CDR3 is TGTGCCAGCCCTCCCACGGAGATGAACACTGAAGCTTTCTTT.

This clone was picked up one time. The chain links TRBV29-1 to TRBJ2-7, with TRBD2 matching 9 bases. The germline gives CDR1 SQVTM, CDR2 ANQGSEA. This CDR3 contains 13 residues. The junction had 5 bases not matched to a gene; V was cut back by 6 bases and J by 2 bases. The CDR3 sequence is CSVLAGATYEQYF. CDR3 nucleotides: TGCAGCGTGTTAGCGGGAGCGACCTACGAGCAGTACTTC.

CDR3 coding DNA: TGTGCCAGCAGTTACCTGGACACGCTTTACGAGCAGTACTTC. Its protein is CASSYLDTLYEQYF. The chain employs TRBV6-6 and TRBJ2-7, with TRBD1 as a possible D gene (5 bases). V was cut by 2 bases and J by 4 bases, with 12 bases left in between. The CDR3 runs 14 residues. Looked up from germline, CDR1 is MNHNY and CDR2 is SVGAGI (reference sequence).

This chain connects TRBV7-3 to TRBJ2-3; 7 nucleotides line up with TRBD2. V dropped 5 bases and J dropped 0; count of bases not matched to a gene: 8. The germline gives CDR1 SGHTA, CDR2 FQGTGA. CDR3 length: 16 residues. The CDR3 protein is CASSHSGGKSTDTQYF. For the CDR3, the DNA is TGTGCCAGCAGCCACTCGGGGGGAAAAAGCACAGATACGCAGTATTTT.

The chain has TRBV30 and TRBJ2-7, with TRBD2 identical over 8 bases. CDR1 and CDR2 from the germline V gene are GTSNPN and SVGIG (reference sequence). The V gene end was trimmed by 0 bases and the J gene end by 3 bases; junction bases not matched to a gene: 7. The CDR3 contains 15 residues. In DNA, the CDR3 is TGTGCCTGGAGTGTAGGACTAGCTTACAACTACGAGCAGTACTTC. Translated: CAWSVGLAYNYEQYF.

The CDR3 DNA follows: TGCGCCAGCAGCCAAGTACTGGGGGTAGTCGGGCCAAGCTCCTACGAGCAGTACTTC. Protein product: CASSQVLGVVGPSSYEQYF. The V and J genes are TRBV4-3 and TRBJ2-7, with D possibly being TRBD1 or TRBD2 (5 bases each). This CDR3 has 19 residues. Germline V gene lookup returns CDR1 LGHNA and CDR2 YSLEER. Trimming cost V 1 base and J 0 bases, with 22 bases left between them.

The V call is TRBV19, the J call TRBJ2-1; TRBD2 aligns across 12 bases. The CDR3 length is 18 residues. The trim removed 7 bases at V and 4 bases at J, leaving 14 bases unmatched. CDR1 is LNHDA, CDR2 SQIVND, per germline (reference sequence). CDR3 nucleotide sequence: TGTGCCAGTACCACTCACTTGGGCCTAGCGGGAGGGTACAATGAGCAGTTCTTC. This codes for CASTTHLGLAGGYNEQFF.

J is TRBJ2-7 and V is TRBV5-4; D gene ambiguous. Trimming stripped 3 bases from V and 4 bases from J, with 14 bases between. Per the germline V gene, CDR1 is SGHNT and CDR2 is YYREEE (reference sequence). This CDR3 is built from 14 residues. Here the CDR3 DNA reads TGTGCCAGCAGCTCGAATGGTGTGAGTTACGAGCAGTACTTC. Translating it yields CASSSNGVSYEQYF.

CDR3 nucleotide sequence: TGTGCCAGCAGCTTATTGGGGGTAGGAGAGACCCAGTACTTC. Residues: CASSLLGVGETQYF. The rearrangement joins TRBV11-2 to TRBJ2-5; D might be TRBD1 or TRBD2, each matching 5 bases. V lost 2 bases and J 4 bases, leaving 11 bases between the germline ends. The CDR3 sequence is 14 residues long. Germline CDR1 SGHAT, CDR2 FQNNGV.

The chain is built from TRBV9 and TRBJ2-2; D unresolved. Germline CDR1 reads SGDLS; CDR2 reads YYNGEE. The CDR3 sequence is 13 residues long. Trimming shortened V by 0 bases and J by 6 bases, and 6 bases separated the two germline ends. The CDR3 nucleotides read TGTGCCAGCAGCGTAGCGGGTCCCGGGGAGCTGTTTTTT. It yields the protein CASSVAGPGELFF.

This clone was observed a single time. The chain has TRBV7-9 and TRBJ2-7, with D possibly being TRBD2 (6 bases). The germline CDR1 and CDR2 sequences are SEHNR and FQNEAQ (reference sequence). Trimming removed 5 bases at V and 2 bases at J, with 13 bases between. CDR3 size: 14 residues. CDR3 region: CASSALTSPYEQYF. The CDR3 DNA is TGTGCCAGCAGCGCTCTAACTAGCCCCTACGAGCAGTACTTC.

The chain combines TRBV27 with TRBJ1-5; D is unresolved. The germline gives CDR1 MNHEY, CDR2 SMNVEV (reference sequence). The CDR3 totals 13 residues. V lost 6 bases and J lost 6, with 12 bases in between. The CDR3 nucleotides are TGTGCCAGCAGGATGACATCCGTTCAGCCCCAGCATTTT. Translated, it gives CASRMTSVQPQHF.

The chain has TRBV7-6 and TRBJ1-1; D not resolved. This CDR3 comprises 13 residues. The ends were cut back, 1 base at V and 3 bases at J, with 6 bases in the middle. CDR1 and CDR2 (germline): SGHVS, FNYEAQ. This CDR3 is CASSLGPDTEAFF. CDR3 DNA sequence: TGTGCCAGCAGCTTAGGGCCGGACACTGAAGCTTTCTTT.

V gene TRBV2 combines with J gene TRBJ1-5; 12 nucleotides match TRBD1. With V trimmed by 6 bases and J by 3 bases, 6 bases remained unmatched. This CDR3 is 16 amino acids long. Germline V gene sequence: CDR1 SNHLY, CDR2 FYNNEI. CDR3 amino acids: CASRGRDRGPNQPQHF. In DNA, the CDR3 is TGTGCCAGCAGGGGTCGGGACAGGGGGCCCAATCAGCCCCAGCATTTT.

This chain links TRBV6-5 with TRBJ2-1, with TRBD1 matching 10 bases. The CDR3 has 15 residues. The germline V gene encodes CDR1 MNHEY and CDR2 SVGAGI. With 6 bases clipped from V and 7 bases from J, the junction kept 9 bases outside the gene matches. The CDR3 DNA is TGTGCCAGCAGCTCGTCCGGGACAGGGGAGAATGAGCAGTTCTTC. Amino acids: CASSSSGTGENEQFF.

CDR3 amino acids: CASSEGRQGAPQIGTNEKLFF. CDR3 sequence (DNA): TGTGCCAGCAGTGAAGGGCGACAGGGGGCGCCTCAGATTGGAACTAATGAAAAACTGTTTTTT. The chain employs TRBV6-1 and TRBJ1-4; 10 bases are a match to TRBD1. V gave up 1 base and J gave up 1 base; unmatched junction bases: 15. From germline, CDR1 is MNHNS and CDR2 SASEGT. This CDR3 comprises 21 residues.